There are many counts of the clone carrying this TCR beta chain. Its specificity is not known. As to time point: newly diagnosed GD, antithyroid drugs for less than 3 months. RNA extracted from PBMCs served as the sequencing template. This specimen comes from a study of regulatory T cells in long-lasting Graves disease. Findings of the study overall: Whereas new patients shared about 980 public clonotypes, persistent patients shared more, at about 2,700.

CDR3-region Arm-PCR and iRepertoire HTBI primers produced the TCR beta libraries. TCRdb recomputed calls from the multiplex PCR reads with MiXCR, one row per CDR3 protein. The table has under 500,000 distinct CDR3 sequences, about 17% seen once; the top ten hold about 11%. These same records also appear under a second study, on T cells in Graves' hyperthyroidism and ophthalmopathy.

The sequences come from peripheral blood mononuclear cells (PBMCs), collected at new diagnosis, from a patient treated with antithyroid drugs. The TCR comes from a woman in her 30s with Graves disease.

The CDR3 coding sequence is TGCGCCAGCAGCTTGGGGGGAGCCTTGCCGGGATGGGTGATGGAGACCCAGTACTTC. Its protein is CASSLGGALPGWVMETQYF. The chain carries TRBV5-1 and TRBJ2-5, with a weak D call TRBD2 (5 bases). V shed 0 bases and J shed 5 bases, with 26 bases lying between them. This CDR3 has 19 amino acids. Germline loops: CDR1 SGHRS, CDR2 YFSETQ.